Reported below is one T cell receptor beta chain. The antigen is unknown. 60 Vbeta and 13 Jbeta primers were used in PCR. Method: immunoSEQ multiplex PCR; TCRdb's copy keeps in-frame clones and lacks some. The sample records some 120,000 clones, 70% being singletons. V gave up 1 base and J gave up 9 bases, with 19 bases separating them. Germline CDR1 and CDR2: SGHVS and FQNEAQ. CDR3 length: 16 amino acids. This specimen belongs to a study of cytomegalovirus exposure and HLA in healthy donors. General study findings and limits: High sensitivity and specificity were reportedly achieved when the classifier diagnosed cytomegalovirus status. Presence/absence analyses treated sequencing depth as roughly uniform across donors.

The genes are TRBV7-8 and TRBJ2-1; D perhaps matches TRBD1 (6 bases). Input material: PBMCs. The clonotype originates from a man aged 25 to 40 in good health and CMV-seropositive. This CDR3 is CASSLDYRAIRGEQFF. In nucleotides, the CDR3 is TGTGCCAGCAGCTTAGATTACAGGGCGATTCGGGGTGAGCAGTTCTTC. Based on the CDR3 plus reference TRBV7-8 and TRBJ2-1, the full variable domain is GAGVSQSPRYKVAKRGQDVALRCDPISGHVSLFWYQQALGQGPEFLTYFQNEAQLDKSGLPSDRFFAERPEGSVSTLKIQRTQQEDSAVYLCASSLDYRAIRGEQFFGPGTRLTVL.